This TCR beta chain comes out of a study of technical replicates of blood from a handful of donors. Assay: immunoSEQ multiplex PCR; the TCRdb copy retains only in-frame clones and omits some. The sample lists tens of thousands of clones, 90% to 95% occurring once. This CDR3 spans 13 amino acids. V was cut by 5 bases and J by 6 bases, with 13 bases left in between. CDR1 and CDR2 from the germline V gene are SGHNT and YENEEA. This chain uses TRBV11-3 with TRBJ1-1; D gene ambiguous. The material sequenced was T cells isolated from PBMCs. This receptor was taken from a human donor in good health. The CDR3 here is CASSRTQEAEAFF. The CDR3 nucleotides are TGTGCCAGCAGCCGAACCCAGGAGGCTGAAGCTTTCTTT.